Listed below are T cell receptor beta chains from one sample, sequenced in a study of T cell clones after liver transplantation. Profiling relied on immunoSEQ multiplex PCR, and the TCRdb table lists in-frame clones only, not all of them. This sample has about 22,000 clones, with approximately 68% found just once. The sequences come from CD4+ T cells from blood, collected before liver transplant. Receptors originate from a human donor who received a liver transplant. Each CDR3 is given with its conserved first and last residue. A D gene is named only where the DNA matches it firmly. Only part of the rows carry a size: once, few, many, or a class if the clone is expanded.

v_call,j_call,d_call,clone_size,cdr3_nt,cdr3_aa
TRBV19,TRBJ2-3,TRBD2,NA,TGTGCCAGTAGTTCAGCCGGGACTAGGGGCACAGATACGCAGTATTTT,CASSSAGTRGTDTQYF
TRBV15,TRBJ2-3,TRBD2,NA,TGTGCCACCAGCAGGGGAGCGGGGACAGATACGCAGTATTTT,CATSRGAGTDTQYF
TRBV18,TRBJ1-3,NA,medium-sized,TGTGCCAGCTCACCACAGGGCTCTGGAAACACCATATATTTT,CASSPQGSGNTIYF
TRBV7-2,TRBJ2-3,TRBD2,NA,TGTGCCAGCAGCTCACTAGCGGGAGGTCCTAGCACAGATACGCAGTATTTT,CASSSLAGGPSTDTQYF
TRBV10-3,TRBJ2-2,TRBD2,NA,TGTGCCATCAGGGGACTAGCGGGAGAAACCGGGGAGCTGTTTTTT,CAIRGLAGETGELFF
TRBV18,TRBJ1-1,NA,NA,TGTGCCAGCTCACCGCCTAACAGACAGGCCAGCAACACTGAAGCTTTCTTT,CASSPPNRQASNTEAFF
TRBV30,TRBJ1-3,NA,NA,TGTGCCTGGGGGGGCTCTGGAAACACCATATATTTT,CAWGGSGNTIYF
TRBV6-5,TRBJ1-3,NA,NA,TGTGCCAGCAGTTTGGTCTCTGGAAACACCATATATTTT,CASSLVSGNTIYF
TRBV5-1,TRBJ1-1,TRBD1,NA,TGCGCCAGCAGCTCGGACAGGGGGCGAACTGAAGCTTTCTTT,CASSSDRGRTEAFF
TRBV11-3,TRBJ1-5,NA,NA,TGTGCCAGCAGCTTAGGAGGCCCAGGAAATCAGCCCCAGCATTTT,CASSLGGPGNQPQHF
TRBV6-1,TRBJ2-7,TRBD2,few,TGTGCCAGCAGTGGGGCTAGCGGGGGTTACGAGCAGTACTTC,CASSGASGGYEQYF
TRBV5-1,TRBJ1-5,TRBD1,NA,TGCGCCAGCAGCCCGGGACAGGGGGGAGGGCAGCCCCAGCATTTT,CASSPGQGGGQPQHF
TRBV29-1,TRBJ1-5,NA,few,TGCAGCGTAATTTTTGGCAATCAGCCCCAGCATTTT,CSVIFGNQPQHF
TRBV6-1,TRBJ2-7,NA,NA,TGTGCCAGCAAACAGGGACATGGATCCTACGAGCAGTACTTC,CASKQGHGSYEQYF
TRBV2,TRBJ2-5,NA,NA,TGTGCCAGCAGTGCTCTCCGGGGACCCCAAGAGACCCAGTACTTC,CASSALRGPQETQYF
TRBV18,TRBJ1-3,TRBD1,NA,TGTGCCAGCTCACGACAGGGGGAGGCAGGAAACACCATATATTTT,CASSRQGEAGNTIYF
TRBV14,TRBJ2-1,TRBD1,few,TGTGCCAGCAGCCTGACAGGGGATGAGCAGTTCTTC,CASSLTGDEQFF
TRBV30,TRBJ1-2,NA,NA,TGTGCCTGGTCCAGGGTGTCGAACTATGGCTACACCTTC,CAWSRVSNYGYTF
TRBV14,TRBJ1-6,NA,few,TGTGCCAGCAGCCAAGTTAAGGGAAGGGATTCACCCCTCCACTTT,CASSQVKGRDSPLHF
TRBV28,TRBJ1-4,TRBD1,NA,TGTGCCAGCAGCAAAGGACAGGCTCGCGAAAAACTGTTTTTT,CASSKGQAREKLFF
TRBV25-1,TRBJ1-2,NA,NA,TGTGCCAGCAGTGGCGGGTACGATGGCTACACCTTC,CASSGGYDGYTF
TRBV7-9,TRBJ2-5,NA,NA,TGTGCCAGCAGCTTCGCGGCAGGGCACCAAGAGACCCAGTACTTC,CASSFAAGHQETQYF
TRBV18,TRBJ1-5,NA,NA,TGTGCCAGCTCACCAGACCTTCGAGATCAGCCCCAGCATTTT,CASSPDLRDQPQHF
TRBV11-2,TRBJ1-6,NA,NA,TGTGCCAGCAGCTTAACTGGACCGGAGAGCTCCTATAATTCACCCCTCCACTTT,CASSLTGPESSYNSPLHF
TRBV6-6,TRBJ1-1,NA,once,TGTGCCAGCAGCCCGGTGCTCGGGGGGGACACTGAAGCTTTCTTT,CASSPVLGGDTEAFF
TRBV6-6,TRBJ2-1,TRBD1,few,TGTGCCAGCAGCTCACGGACAGGGAGCCACAATGAGCAGTTCTTC,CASSSRTGSHNEQFF
TRBV7-2,TRBJ1-6,NA,NA,TGTGCCAGCAGCTTAGATGCATCCTTTAATTCACCCCTCCACTTT,CASSLDASFNSPLHF
TRBV28,TRBJ1-2,TRBD1,medium-sized,TGTGCCAGCAGGCAGACAGGGGCTAACTATGGCTACACCTTC,CASRQTGANYGYTF
TRBV15,TRBJ1-5,TRBD1,few,TGTGCCACCAGCAGAGAACGGACAGGGGCGTCTCAGCCCCAGCATTTT,CATSRERTGASQPQHF
TRBV5-1,TRBJ1-1,TRBD1,NA,TGCGCCAGCAGCACCGGACAGGGGAGGGGGGCTGAAGCTTTCTTT,CASSTGQGRGAEAFF
TRBV7-2,TRBJ2-7,TRBD2,NA,TGTGCCAGCAGCTCCCTAGCGGGGGCTAGCTACGAGCAGTACTTC,CASSSLAGASYEQYF
TRBV18,TRBJ2-7,TRBD1,NA,TGTGCCAGCTCCTGGGACAGAACTTACGAGCAGTACTTC,CASSWDRTYEQYF
TRBV30,TRBJ2-5,TRBD1,NA,TGTGCCTGGAGTGTAAGGGACAGGGAGACCCAGTACTTC,CAWSVRDRETQYF
TRBV5-6,TRBJ1-2,TRBD1,once,TGTGCCAGCAGCCGAGGTGGACAGGACGCCCCCTATGGCTACACCTTC,CASSRGGQDAPYGYTF
TRBV14,TRBJ1-2,TRBD1,NA,TGTGCCAGCAGCCGGGACAGGGGACATGGCTACACCTTC,CASSRDRGHGYTF
TRBV5-8,TRBJ2-3,NA,NA,TGTGCCAGCAGCTTGGGAGGGGTTAGCACAGATACGCAGTATTTT,CASSLGGVSTDTQYF
TRBV6-6,TRBJ1-5,NA,NA,TGTGCCAGCAGCTCAGAGGGGGATCAGCCCCAGCATTTT,CASSSEGDQPQHF
TRBV5-4,TRBJ2-3,TRBD2,NA,TGTGCCAGCAAAACTAGCGGGGGTGTTGATACGCAGTATTTT,CASKTSGGVDTQYF
TRBV11-3,TRBJ2-1,TRBD2,NA,TGTGCCAGCAGCTTAGGTGCGGGAGAGGTGGATGAGCAGTTCTTC,CASSLGAGEVDEQFF
TRBV28,TRBJ2-1,TRBD2,NA,TGTGCCAGCAGTTTATACGAGGGTTTTACTAGCGGGAAGAGGGTGAGGAATGAGCAGTTCTTC,CASSLYEGFTSGKRVRNEQFF
TRBV11-2,TRBJ1-2,NA,NA,TGTGCCAGCAGCTTAGAGGCGGGGATTAACTATGGCTACACCTTC,CASSLEAGINYGYTF
TRBV28,TRBJ1-4,NA,NA,TGTGCCAGCAGTTCCCCCCTGGACACAAAGAGGGAAAAACTGTTTTTT,CASSSPLDTKREKLFF
TRBV27,TRBJ1-1,NA,NA,TGTGCCAGCAGTCCCGGACACACTGAAGCTTTCTTT,CASSPGHTEAFF
TRBV5-1,TRBJ2-6,TRBD1,NA,TGCGCCAGCAGCACCGGACAGGCCAAATACAACGTCCTGACTTTC,CASSTGQAKYNVLTF
TRBV27,TRBJ1-4,TRBD1,NA,TGTGCCAGCAGTCCTATTACCGGACAGGGCTGGCGTGAAAAACTGTTTTTT,CASSPITGQGWREKLFF
TRBV5-5,TRBJ2-2,TRBD1,NA,TGTGCCAGCACCATAAAACAGGGGCGGGACACCGGGGAGCTGTTTTTT,CASTIKQGRDTGELFF
TRBV2,TRBJ2-5,NA,NA,TGTGCCAGCAGTGAAGGGGAGACCCAGTACTTC,CASSEGETQYF
TRBV5-1,TRBJ2-2,NA,NA,TGCGCCAGCAGCTCGACGACAGGATCGAACACCGGGGAGCTGTTTTTT,CASSSTTGSNTGELFF
TRBV19,TRBJ1-5,NA,NA,TGTGCCAGTAGTATAGTGGGTGGGATAGGGTCTGCAAGGAATCAGCCCCAGCATTTT,CASSIVGGIGSARNQPQHF
TRBV19,TRBJ2-5,NA,NA,TGTGCCAGCGCGCGACAGGCCGGTCGGGAGACCCAGTACTTC,CASARQAGRETQYF
TRBV7-2,TRBJ2-2,NA,NA,TGTGCCAGCAGCGTTAGGGGCGGGGGCCTGAACACCGGGGAGCTGTTTTTT,CASSVRGGGLNTGELFF
TRBV6-5,TRBJ1-1,NA,NA,TGTGCCAGCAGACCTGAGGGCGGTGGGGTTGAAGCTTTCTTT,CASRPEGGGVEAFF
TRBV7-2,TRBJ1-2,TRBD1,medium-sized,TGTGCCAGCAGCTTAGGGACAGGGCGGGAAGGCTACACCTTC,CASSLGTGREGYTF
TRBV2,TRBJ1-3,TRBD1,few,TGTGCCAGCAGTGAAGCGTACAAGGACAGGGGGTCTGGAAACACCATATATTTT,CASSEAYKDRGSGNTIYF
TRBV19,TRBJ1-2,TRBD1,NA,TGTGCCAGTAGTATAGAGACAGGGCTTAACTATGGCTACACCTTC,CASSIETGLNYGYTF